These T cell receptor beta chains were read from a single sample in a study of cytomegalovirus exposure and HLA in healthy donors. Sequencing was performed with immunoSEQ multiplex PCR; in TCRdb, only in-frame clones are kept and a portion is missing. The repertoire holds approximately 110,000 clones, with just under 75% as singletons. Sequencing was done on a sample of PBMCs. The receptors were sampled from a man aged 55 to 69 in good health and CMV-seropositive. The conserved cysteine and the conserved F or W are not part of the CDR3 here. Each record gives: V gene, D gene, J gene, CDR3 protein. The D gene is left open where the match is weak.

V gene: TRBV10-3; D gene: TRBD1; J gene: TRBJ1-4; CDR3 protein: ATSGGEKLF
V gene: TRBV19; D gene: NA; J gene: TRBJ1-3; CDR3 protein: ASSPQASSGNTIY
V gene: TRBV6-1; D gene: TRBD1; J gene: TRBJ1-4; CDR3 protein: ASSIDRANEKLF
V gene: TRBV6-6; D gene: NA; J gene: TRBJ1-1; CDR3 protein: ASSYTGGGDTEAF
V gene: TRBV18; D gene: TRBD2; J gene: TRBJ2-3; CDR3 protein: ASSPTSGGTSTQY
V gene: TRBV28; D gene: NA; J gene: TRBJ1-1; CDR3 protein: ASSLSGSEAF
V gene: TRBV28; D gene: TRBD1; J gene: TRBJ1-1; CDR3 protein: ASSPTDREATEAF
V gene: TRBV7-6; D gene: NA; J gene: TRBJ2-6; CDR3 protein: ASSLDPTAAGANVLT
V gene: TRBV11-2; D gene: TRBD1; J gene: TRBJ1-1; CDR3 protein: ASSLVQGAEAF
V gene: TRBV9; D gene: TRBD2; J gene: TRBJ2-7; CDR3 protein: ASSVAGGNYEQY
V gene: TRBV5-1; D gene: NA; J gene: TRBJ2-5; CDR3 protein: ASSSGRDSQETQY
V gene: TRBV29-1; D gene: TRBD2; J gene: TRBJ2-5; CDR3 protein: SVEGGVTEPQETQY
V gene: TRBV7-2; D gene: NA; J gene: TRBJ1-1; CDR3 protein: ASSLSGRVAEAF
V gene: TRBV7-3; D gene: TRBD2; J gene: TRBJ2-1; CDR3 protein: ASSLSGELGEQF
V gene: TRBV6-5; D gene: NA; J gene: TRBJ2-3; CDR3 protein: ASTLPGTDTQY
V gene: TRBV11-2; D gene: NA; J gene: TRBJ2-2; CDR3 protein: ASRLGGELF
V gene: TRBV7-9; D gene: TRBD2; J gene: TRBJ2-5; CDR3 protein: ASRPSGGETQY
V gene: TRBV29-1; D gene: NA; J gene: TRBJ1-1; CDR3 protein: SAGVNTEAF
V gene: TRBV2; D gene: TRBD2; J gene: TRBJ2-1; CDR3 protein: ASQGLAGAGNEQF
V gene: TRBV4-1; D gene: NA; J gene: TRBJ2-2; CDR3 protein: ASRRTELSGELF
V gene: TRBV9; D gene: NA; J gene: TRBJ2-5; CDR3 protein: ASSVGGAAETQY
V gene: TRBV9; D gene: NA; J gene: TRBJ2-2; CDR3 protein: ASSVGVADYTGELF
V gene: TRBV5-1; D gene: TRBD1; J gene: TRBJ2-2; CDR3 protein: ASSARQGANTGELF
V gene: TRBV11-2; D gene: TRBD2; J gene: TRBJ2-7; CDR3 protein: ASSLGSVGGGYEQY
V gene: TRBV30; D gene: NA; J gene: TRBJ1-6; CDR3 protein: AWSVRSGVNSPLH
V gene: TRBV5-1; D gene: NA; J gene: TRBJ2-5; CDR3 protein: ASGYQGNQETQY
V gene: TRBV5-1; D gene: NA; J gene: TRBJ1-4; CDR3 protein: ASSPGGLLNEKLF
V gene: TRBV5-1; D gene: NA; J gene: TRBJ2-2; CDR3 protein: ASSLGQGSFGELF
V gene: TRBV6-6; D gene: NA; J gene: TRBJ1-2; CDR3 protein: ASSRGGAGDYGYT
V gene: TRBV7-8; D gene: TRBD1; J gene: TRBJ2-4; CDR3 protein: ASSLGTGAVIGKNIQY
V gene: TRBV2; D gene: NA; J gene: TRBJ1-5; CDR3 protein: ASTWGVGNQPQH
V gene: TRBV4-2; D gene: NA; J gene: TRBJ2-7; CDR3 protein: ASSQDRTSYEQY
V gene: TRBV7-9; D gene: TRBD2; J gene: TRBJ2-5; CDR3 protein: ASSLLGGGPAY
V gene: TRBV9; D gene: TRBD2; J gene: TRBJ2-1; CDR3 protein: ASSVGIAGGLYNEQF
V gene: TRBV10-3; D gene: TRBD1; J gene: TRBJ2-5; CDR3 protein: AISEGGQAKETQY
V gene: TRBV27; D gene: TRBD1; J gene: TRBJ1-4; CDR3 protein: ASSLKPGQGRGPNEKLF
V gene: TRBV9; D gene: NA; J gene: TRBJ1-2; CDR3 protein: ASSPRRESGGYT
V gene: TRBV21-1; D gene: NA; J gene: TRBJ2-1; CDR3 protein: ASSTWGDRVAYNEQF
V gene: TRBV30; D gene: NA; J gene: TRBJ1-6; CDR3 protein: AWRGGPNSPLH
V gene: TRBV2; D gene: NA; J gene: TRBJ2-2; CDR3 protein: ASGVYTGELF
V gene: TRBV6-5; D gene: NA; J gene: TRBJ2-3; CDR3 protein: ASSVRGATDTQY
V gene: TRBV14; D gene: NA; J gene: TRBJ2-1; CDR3 protein: ASSQVGGYNEQF
V gene: TRBV18; D gene: NA; J gene: TRBJ1-1; CDR3 protein: ASSPTVANTEAF
V gene: TRBV14; D gene: NA; J gene: TRBJ2-1; CDR3 protein: ASSQESSYNEQF
V gene: TRBV5-4; D gene: NA; J gene: TRBJ2-7; CDR3 protein: ASSLDRPPYEQY
V gene: TRBV19; D gene: TRBD1; J gene: TRBJ2-1; CDR3 protein: ASSPWDRGFGQF
V gene: TRBV5-6; D gene: TRBD1; J gene: TRBJ1-6; CDR3 protein: ASSLGDREYSPLH
V gene: TRBV6-5; D gene: NA; J gene: TRBJ1-5; CDR3 protein: ASSFGWPGGNQPQH
V gene: TRBV30; D gene: NA; J gene: TRBJ1-6; CDR3 protein: AWTPAGRTYNSPLH
V gene: TRBV5-6; D gene: NA; J gene: TRBJ1-4; CDR3 protein: ASSLFVLNEKLF